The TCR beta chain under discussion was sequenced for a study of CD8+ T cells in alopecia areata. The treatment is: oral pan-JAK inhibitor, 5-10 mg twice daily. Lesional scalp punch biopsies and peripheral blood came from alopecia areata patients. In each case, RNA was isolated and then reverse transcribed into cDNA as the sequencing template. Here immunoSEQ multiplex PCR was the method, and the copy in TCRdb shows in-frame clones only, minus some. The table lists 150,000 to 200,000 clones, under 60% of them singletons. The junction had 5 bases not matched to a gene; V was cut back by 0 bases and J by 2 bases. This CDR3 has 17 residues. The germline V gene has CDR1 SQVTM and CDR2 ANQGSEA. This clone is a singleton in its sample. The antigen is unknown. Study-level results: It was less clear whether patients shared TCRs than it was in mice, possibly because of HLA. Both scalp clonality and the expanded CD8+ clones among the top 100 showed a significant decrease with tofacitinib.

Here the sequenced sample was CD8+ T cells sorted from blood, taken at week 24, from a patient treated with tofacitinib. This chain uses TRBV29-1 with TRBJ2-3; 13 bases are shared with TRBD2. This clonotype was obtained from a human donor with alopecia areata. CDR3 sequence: CSVEDRGLAGYTDTQYF. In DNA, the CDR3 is TGCAGCGTTGAAGATCGGGGACTAGCGGGGTACACAGATACGCAGTATTTT.